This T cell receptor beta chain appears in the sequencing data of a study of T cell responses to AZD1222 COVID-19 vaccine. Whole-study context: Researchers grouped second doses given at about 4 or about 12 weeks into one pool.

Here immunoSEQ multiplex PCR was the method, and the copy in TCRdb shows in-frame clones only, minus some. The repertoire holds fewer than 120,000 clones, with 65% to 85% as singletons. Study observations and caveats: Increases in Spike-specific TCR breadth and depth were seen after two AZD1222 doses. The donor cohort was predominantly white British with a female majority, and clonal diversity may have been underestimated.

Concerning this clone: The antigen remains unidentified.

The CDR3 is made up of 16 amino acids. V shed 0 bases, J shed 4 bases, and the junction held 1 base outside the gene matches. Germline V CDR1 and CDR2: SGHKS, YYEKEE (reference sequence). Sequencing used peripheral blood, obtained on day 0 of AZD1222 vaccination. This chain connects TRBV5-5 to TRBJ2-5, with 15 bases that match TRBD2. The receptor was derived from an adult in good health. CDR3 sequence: CASSLGGLAGGETQYF. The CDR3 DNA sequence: TGTGCCAGCAGCTTGGGGGGACTAGCGGGAGGAGAGACCCAGTACTTC.